A selection of T cell receptor beta chains follows, all from one sample in a study of response to subunit inactivated influenza vaccine. TCRdb redid the calling of the RT-PCR reads with MiXCR, one entry per CDR3 protein. The table lists more than 600,000 distinct CDR3 sequences, 15% to 20% of them singletons. The input for sequencing was PBMCs from blood, taken 4 to 6 days after vaccination. The receptors derive from a man aged 50 or older who received an inactivated influenza vaccine. Both conserved end residues are part of each CDR3. A D gene is named only where the DNA matches it firmly. Some rows have no size entry. The others give once, few or many, or a class for an expanded clone.

j_call cdr3_length d_call clone_size v_call cdr3_nt cdr3_aa
TRBJ2-2 15 - - TRBV20-1 TGCAGTGCTAGCCCTTGGGAGGCGAACACCGGGGAGCTGTTTTTT CSASPWEANTGELFF
TRBJ2-7 12 - many TRBV28 TGTGCCAGCAGTTCCTTCACCTACGAGCAGTACTTC CASSSFTYEQYF
TRBJ1-5 18 - - TRBV28 TGTGCCAGCAGTTTCCCCTCTCGTGGCGGGTCTAGCAATCAGCCCCAGCATTTT CASSFPSRGGSSNQPQHF
TRBJ1-5 16 TRBD1 few TRBV20-1 TGCAGTGCTAGATCACAGGGGGCTTGGAGCAATCAGCCCCAGCATTTT CSARSQGAWSNQPQHF
TRBJ2-5 13 - once TRBV7-7 TGTGCTAGCAGCAGGGTTTCGCAAGAGACCCAGTACTTC CASSRVSQETQYF
TRBJ1-1 12 - - TRBV5-1 TGCGCCAGCAGCTTGGCGGGGTACAGAGCTTTCTTT CASSLAGYRAFF
TRBJ2-1 16 TRBD2 many TRBV20-1 TGCAGTGCTAGAGATCGAAGCGGGAGAAACTACAATGAGCAGTTCTTC CSARDRSGRNYNEQFF
TRBJ2-5 12 - - TRBV20-1 TGCAGTGCTCTTGACAAGCAAGAGACCCAGTACTTC CSALDKQETQYF
TRBJ2-3 13 - few TRBV3-1 TGTGCCAGCAGCCCTACACTCACAGATACGCAGTATTTT CASSPTLTDTQYF
TRBJ2-1 15 TRBD1 - TRBV7-9 TGTGCCAGCAGCACCCGGGACAGGGGGCTCGGTGAGCAGTTCTTC CASSTRDRGLGEQFF
TRBJ2-7 16 - - TRBV21-1 TGTGCCAGCACCCGAGCCCGACAGTCCCGCTATTACGAGCAGTACTTC CASTRARQSRYYEQYF
TRBJ2-4 20 - few TRBV6-4 TGTGCCAGCATCACACAGATCCCTCCTCTGATAAAACTAGCCAAAAACATTCAGTACTTC CASITQIPPLIKLAKNIQYF
TRBJ2-3 16 - many TRBV20-1 TGCAGTCCGGGGCAGCCGCAGGCTTCTAGCACAGATACGCAGTATTTT CSPGQPQASSTDTQYF
TRBJ2-1 17 TRBD2 - TRBV4-3 TGCGCCAGCAGCCAAGCCCCGGGCGGGGGGTTCCACGATGAGCAGTTCTTC CASSQAPGGGFHDEQFF
TRBJ2-1 17 TRBD1 - TRBV10-3 TGTGCCATCAGCGACCTACCGGGACAGGGTTTTTACAATGAGCAGTTCTTC CAISDLPGQGFYNEQFF
TRBJ1-5 14 - once TRBV28 TGTGCCAGCAGTATCCCCCAGGGAAATCAGCCCCAGCATTTT CASSIPQGNQPQHF
TRBJ2-5 16 TRBD1 - TRBV15 TGTGCCACCAGCAGGGATATACAGGGGGCGGGGGAGACCCAGTACTTC CATSRDIQGAGETQYF
TRBJ1-2 13 - many TRBV6-1 TGTGCCGTTGGGGACTTTCAAAGGACTGGCTACACCTTC CAVGDFQRTGYTF
TRBJ2-3 13 - few TRBV20-1 TGCAGTGCCCTTCATTCTAGCACAGATACGCAGTATTTT CSALHSSTDTQYF
TRBJ2-5 13 - few TRBV5-1 TGCGCCAGCAGCGTGAGGCAGAGAGAGACCCAGTACTTC CASSVRQRETQYF
TRBJ2-5 11 TRBD1 few TRBV19 TGTGCCAGTAGACAGGGGAAGACCCAGTACTTC CASRQGKTQYF
TRBJ2-7 16 TRBD2 - TRBV28 TGTGCCAGCAGTTCGATGACTAGCGGGGACGACTACGAGCAGTACTTC CASSSMTSGDDYEQYF
TRBJ2-7 14 - - TRBV11-2 TGTGCCAGCAGCTGGAACAGAAAATTCAACGAGCAGTACTTC CASSWNRKFNEQYF
TRBJ2-3 18 TRBD2 - TRBV5-1 TGCGCCAGCAGCATTGCCGGGACTAGCGGGAGATACACAGATACGCAGAATTTT CASSIAGTSGRYTDTQNF
TRBJ2-1 14 - - TRBV29-1 TGCAGCGTTGAGACTCCAGGAGGGGTCAATGAGCAGTTCTTC CSVETPGGVNEQFF
TRBJ2-3 12 - many TRBV20-1 TGCAGTGCTAGAGGGGAAGCAGATACGCAGTATTTT CSARGEADTQYF
TRBJ2-3 15 TRBD2 few TRBV5-1 TGCGCCAGCAGCTCCTCTAGCGGGGGGACAGATACGCAGTATTTT CASSSSSGGTDTQYF
TRBJ1-1 13 - - TRBV2 TGTGCCAGCAAGACTCCAACCGGGACTGAAGCTTTCTTT CASKTPTGTEAFF